A single sample is the source of the 32 T cell receptor beta chains below, sequenced in a study of CD8 T cells in ankylosing spondylitis. TCRdb used MiXCR to reprocess the 5' RACE reads, holding one entry per CDR3 protein. Of 130,000 or so distinct CDR3 sequences listed, around 7% are singletons. Sequenced material: blood, either unsorted or a sorted T cell fraction (not recorded which). The receptor set was obtained from a male donor with ankylosing spondylitis or in good health (not recorded which).

This clonotype was found many times. V and J are TRBV3-1 and TRBJ2-1, with D possibly being TRBD1 or TRBD2 (5 bases each). CDR1 and CDR2 (germline): LGHDT, YNNKEL (reference sequence). V was cut by 0 bases and J by 8 bases, with 20 bases left in between. The CDR3 covers 17 residues. The CDR3 sequence: CASSQDLLRGLVDEQFF. CDR3 coding DNA: TGTGCCAGCAGCCAAGACCTACTACGGGGCCTGGTTGATGAGCAGTTCTTC.

This clonotype was picked up many times. This could be a read error, since a much larger clone is one nucleotide away. The rearrangement links TRBV5-1 to TRBJ1-2, with unresolved D. The V end lost 2 bases, the J end lost 1 base, and 0 bases lay between the germline ends. Germline CDR1 is SGHRS and CDR2 is YFSETQ. There are 11 residues in the CDR3. As DNA, the CDR3 is TGCGCCAGCAGCTTTAACTATGGCTACACCTTC. It codes for CASSFNYGYTF. Using reference TRBV5-1 and TRBJ1-2 for the parts outside the CDR3, the full variable domain is KAGVTQTPRYLIKTRGQQVTLSCSPISGHRSVSWYQQTPGQGLQFLFEYFSETQRNKGNFPGRFSGRQFSNSRSEMNVSTLELGDSALYLCASSFNYGYTFGSGTRLTVV.

This clonotype was seen many times. This chain uses TRBV20-1 with TRBJ1-1, with 8 bases lining up with TRBD1. The CDR3 has 14 residues. V shed 3 bases and J 0 bases; nucleotides not matched to a gene: 3. Germline V gene lookup returns CDR1 DFQATT and CDR2 SNEGSKA (reference sequence). The CDR3 sequence is CSARRTGMNTEAFF. In nucleotides, the CDR3 is TGCAGTGCTAGGCGGACAGGGATGAACACTGAAGCTTTCTTT.

This chain connects TRBV20-1 to TRBJ2-2; D uncertain. The CDR3 runs to 13 residues. Germline V gene lookup returns CDR1 DFQATT and CDR2 SNEGSKA (reference sequence). V shed 2 bases and J shed 0 bases, with 4 bases lying between them. The CDR3 sequence: CSARQSNTGELFF. As DNA, the CDR3 is TGCAGTGCTAGACAGTCGAACACCGGGGAGCTGTTTTTT.

This clonotype was counted between two and nine times. The chain links TRBV20-1 to TRBJ1-2; TRBD1 matches at 8 bases. V trimming: 6 bases; J trimming: 0 bases; junction bases outside the gene matches: 9. The CDR3 totals 15 residues. Germline V gene lookup returns CDR1 DFQATT and CDR2 SNEGSKA (reference sequence). The chain's CDR3 is CSATRQGFPNYGYTF. In DNA, the CDR3 is TGCAGTGCAACTAGACAGGGGTTTCCTAACTATGGCTACACCTTC.

This clonotype was seen more than once but under ten times. The J gene is TRBJ2-7, the V gene TRBV5-1, with 7 bases matching TRBD1. The CDR3 consists of 14 residues. The V and J ends lost 7 bases and 0 bases, in that order; junction bases with no gene match: 7. Per germline, CDR1 SGHRS and CDR2 YFSETQ. CDR3 DNA: TGCGCCAGCTCCCGGGACAGCATCTCCTACGAGCAGTACTTC. Translation: CASSRDSISYEQYF.

This clonotype showed up many times. The chain is built from TRBV12-3 or TRBV12-4 and TRBJ2-6; D is ambiguous. V was shortened by 7 bases and J by 13 bases, with 23 bases between the two germline ends. The CDR3 is 15 amino acids. CDR3 residues: CASTSRGSSSSVLTF. The CDR3 DNA reads TGTGCCAGCACCTCCAGAGGTAGCTCTTCCTCTGTCCTGACTTTC.

This clonotype was counted ten times or more. V usage is TRBV5-1 and J usage is TRBJ2-2, with D uncertain. V was pared by 0 bases and J by 4 bases, with 7 bases between. This CDR3 region has 14 residues. CDR1 SGHRS and CDR2 YFSETQ come from the germline V gene. The CDR3 is CASSLEGSTGELFF. The CDR3 region has the DNA TGCGCCAGCAGCTTGGAGGGATCCACCGGGGAGCTGTTTTTT.

There are a few counts of this clonotype. J is TRBJ1-1 and V is TRBV7-9; the D gene is possibly TRBD1 (5 bases). Trimming removed 5 bases from V and 6 bases from J, with 16 bases in between. Germline CDR1 reads SEHNR; CDR2 reads FQNEAQ (reference sequence). This CDR3 is built from 14 residues. CDR3 loop: CASSPTDSDAEAFF. The DNA of the CDR3 is TGTGCCAGCAGCCCTACCGACAGCGACGCTGAAGCTTTCTTT.

In the case of this clonotype: The germline gene is not matched at one end of the junction; a read error may be the cause. The rearrangement joins TRBV20-1 to TRBJ2-1; D is perhaps TRBD1 or TRBD2 (5 bases each). Per germline, CDR1 DFQATT and CDR2 SNEGSKA (reference sequence). The CDR3 is made up of 16 amino acids. The CDR3: CCARDPGSGPYNEQFF. The CDR3, as DNA: TGCTGTGCTAGAGATCCAGGGAGCGGACCGTACAATGAGCAGTTCTTC.

This clonotype has at least ten counts. The V call is TRBV18, the J call TRBJ2-7; 7 bases map to TRBD1. Trimming at V came to 3 bases and at J to 4 bases, leaving 6 bases not matched to a gene. Germline values: CDR1 KGHSH, CDR2 LQKENI. There are 14 residues in the CDR3. CDR3 nucleotide sequence: TGTGCCAGCTCACCCGGGGACAGAGGGTACGAGCAGTACTTC. Residues: CASSPGDRGYEQYF.

This clonotype came up many times. This sequence joins TRBV7-9 and TRBJ2-1, with 10 bases that match TRBD2. J lost 9 bases, V lost 4 bases, and 15 bases had no gene match. This CDR3 region has 17 residues. Germline V gene data show CDR1 as SEHNR and CDR2 as FQNEAQ (reference sequence). The CDR3 here is CASSSELSSGRFPEQFF. In nucleotides, the CDR3 is TGTGCCAGCAGCTCAGAGCTTTCTAGCGGGAGATTTCCTGAGCAGTTCTTC.

This clonotype was observed many times. The rearrangement joins TRBV14 to TRBJ2-3, with 10 bases matching TRBD2. With 6 bases clipped from V and 4 bases from J, the junction kept 4 bases outside the gene matches. The CDR3 sequence is 14 residues long. Germline CDR1 is SGHDN and CDR2 is FVKESK. For the CDR3, the DNA is TGTGCCAGCAGACTAGCGGGAACTCCAGATACGCAGTATTTT. This encodes CASRLAGTPDTQYF.

This clonotype occurred many times. As DNA, the CDR3 is TGCGCCAGCAGCCAAGAGGAGTTAGCGGGCGAGCAGTACTTC. It translates to CASSQEELAGEQYF. The rearrangement links TRBV4-1 to TRBJ2-7; 7 bases agree with TRBD2. The CDR3 is 14 amino acids. Germline V gene sequence: CDR1 MGHRA, CDR2 YSYEKL. Trimming took 0 bases from V and 6 from J; bases not matched to a gene: 5.

About this clonotype: The CDR3 does not close with the conserved phenylalanine or tryptophan, likely indicating a read error. The CDR3: CASSIGQERTDTQYR. The CDR3 nucleotides are TGCGCCAGCAGCATAGGACAGGAGAGGACAGATACGCAGTATCGT. The rearrangement joins TRBV5-1 to TRBJ2-3; 7 positions match TRBD1. Germline CDR1 reads SGHRS; CDR2 reads YFSETQ. V shed 4 bases and J 3 bases; nucleotides not matched to a gene: 8. This CDR3 is built from 15 residues.

The chain combines TRBV6-5 with TRBJ2-5; D perhaps matches TRBD1 (6 bases). Trimming took off 0 bases at V and 2 bases at J, with 16 bases between the two ends. The CDR3 length is 17 residues. Germline CDR1 MNHEY, CDR2 SVGAGI. The CDR3 reads CASSYSTSNRAQETQYF. The CDR3 DNA sequence: TGTGCCAGCAGTTACTCGACGTCCAACAGGGCGCAAGAGACCCAGTACTTC.

This clonotype was picked up many times. The chain links TRBV5-1 to TRBJ2-7; 9 positions match TRBD1. After removal of 2 bases from V and 3 bases from J, the junction contained 6 bases not matched to a gene. CDR1 and CDR2 (germline): SGHRS, YFSETQ. This CDR3 comprises 15 residues. CDR3 coding DNA: TGCGCCAGCAGCTTCCCCGGGACAGGGTTCTACGAGCAGTACTTC. It encodes CASSFPGTGFYEQYF.

This clonotype came up many times. The genes are TRBV5-1 and TRBJ2-3; 9 positions agree with TRBD1. The CDR3 is 15 residues long. In germline, CDR1 is SGHRS, CDR2 YFSETQ. With 4 bases clipped from V and 5 bases from J, the junction kept 8 bases outside the gene matches. CDR3 region: CASSPIGTGQDTQYF. DNA for the CDR3: TGCGCCAGCAGCCCGATCGGGACAGGGCAAGATACGCAGTATTTT.

Ten or more counts support this clonotype. The V call is TRBV5-1, the J call TRBJ2-3; 11 nucleotides agree with TRBD2. This CDR3 is 18 amino acids long. The germline V gene has CDR1 SGHRS and CDR2 YFSETQ. The trim removed 3 bases at V and 2 bases at J, leaving 11 bases unmatched. The CDR3 loop is CASSSISTSGGITDTQYF. The CDR3 coding sequence is TGCGCCAGCAGCTCTATCTCCACTAGCGGGGGAATCACAGATACGCAGTATTTT.

This clonotype was observed at least ten times. The rearrangement links TRBV29-1 to TRBJ1-1; possibly TRBD1 for D (5 bases). Germline CDR1 SQVTM, CDR2 ANQGSEA. Trimming removed 7 bases from V and 4 bases from J, with 16 bases in between. This CDR3 contains 13 residues. The CDR3 region is CSAGRRGATEAFF. The CDR3, as DNA: TGCAGCGCCGGACGGCGTGGGGCCACTGAAGCTTTCTTT.

Many counts were recorded for this clonotype. The chain links TRBV3-1 to TRBJ1-6; no firm D call. The CDR3 has 12 amino acids. Germline CDR1 is LGHDT and CDR2 is YNNKEL (reference sequence). Trimming left V 4 bases short and J 13 bases short, with 11 bases between. The CDR3 reads CASSPSGAPLHF. As DNA, the CDR3 is TGTGCCAGCAGCCCTAGCGGAGCCCCCCTCCACTTT.

There are many counts of this clonotype. This chain links TRBV20-1 with TRBJ2-2; 10 bases are a match to TRBD1. This CDR3 comprises 16 residues. With V trimmed by 4 bases and J by 3 bases, 8 bases remained unmatched. Germline V CDR1 and CDR2: DFQATT, SNEGSKA (reference sequence). CDR3 bases: TGCAGTGCTACAACGACAGGGGGCAAAGACACCGGGGAGCTGTTTTTT. Its protein product is CSATTTGGKDTGELFF.

This clonotype was counted at least ten times. The genes are TRBV6-1 and TRBJ1-2, with TRBD1 as a possible D gene (5 bases). The CDR3 sequence is 15 residues long. Trimming pared 6 bases from V and 3 bases from J, leaving 17 bases between. Germline values: CDR1 MNHNS, CDR2 SASEGT. The CDR3 protein is CASRLGWGADYGYTF. DNA of the CDR3: TGTGCCAGCAGACTTGGGTGGGGCGCCGACTATGGCTACACCTTC.

This clonotype was recorded at least ten times. The rearrangement uses TRBV5-1 and TRBJ2-1, with TRBD2 matching over 10 bases. There are 15 residues in the CDR3. V shed 4 bases and J 6 bases; nucleotides not matched to a gene: 7. Germline V gene lookup returns CDR1 SGHRS and CDR2 YFSETQ. The CDR3 loop reads CASSPPSGSGNEQFF. CDR3 nucleotides: TGCGCCAGCAGCCCGCCTAGCGGGAGTGGCAATGAGCAGTTCTTC.

This clonotype was observed at least ten times. The V gene is TRBV7-9, the J gene TRBJ2-7; a weak D match, TRBD2 (6 bases). The CDR3 is 14 amino acids. The germline gives CDR1 SEHNR, CDR2 FQNEAQ (reference sequence). The germline V and J ends were trimmed by 4 bases and 0 bases, with 10 bases remaining between them. CDR3 region: CASSSVGSSYEQYF. The CDR3 nucleotides are TGTGCCAGCAGCTCCGTCGGGAGCTCCTACGAGCAGTACTTC.

The table lists this clonotype with many counts. The chain recombines TRBV29-1 with TRBJ1-5; no firm D call. The CDR3 totals 13 residues. Germline V gene lookup returns CDR1 SQVTM and CDR2 ANQGSEA. The V end was cut by 4 bases, the J end by 4 bases, with 11 bases between. The CDR3 protein is CSVGRGSNQPQHF. The CDR3 DNA follows: TGCAGCGTTGGGCGCGGGAGTAATCAGCCCCAGCATTTT.

This clonotype was seen repeatedly, ten times or more. This rearrangement joins TRBV25-1 to TRBJ1-2, with TRBD1 matching over 9 bases. The CDR3 runs to 14 residues. Germline V gene sequence: CDR1 MGHDK, CDR2 SYGVNS. V lost 6 bases, J lost 5 bases, and 7 bases stayed unmatched. CDR3 sequence (DNA): TGTGCCAGCAGCGGGACAGGGTTTATTTATGGCTACACCTTC. Its protein is CASSGTGFIYGYTF.

This clonotype was recorded many times. The rearrangement joins TRBV30 to TRBJ1-5; TRBD1 is a possible D gene (5 bases). V gave up 6 bases and J gave up 6 bases, with 6 bases separating them. The germline V gene has CDR1 GTSNPN and CDR2 SVGIG (reference sequence). CDR3 length: 10 amino acids. The CDR3 sequence: CACGGQPQHF. For the CDR3, the DNA is TGTGCCTGCGGGGGTCAGCCCCAGCATTTT.

This clonotype was observed at least ten times. The rearrangement joins TRBV10-3 to TRBJ2-3; a weak D match, TRBD2 (6 bases). CDR1 is ENHRY and CDR2 is SYGVKD in the germline V gene. V lost 5 bases and J lost 0, with 12 bases in between. The CDR3 extends over 15 amino acids. This CDR3 reads CAISPGDSSTDTQYF. The CDR3 nucleotides read TGTGCCATCAGTCCGGGGGATTCTAGCACAGATACGCAGTATTTT.

There are a few counts of this clonotype. One end of the junction is discordant with germline, which a read error may explain. The chain carries TRBV19 and TRBJ1-1; D uncertain. Germline lookup yields CDR1 LNHDA and CDR2 SQIVND (reference sequence). The CDR3 is made up of 15 amino acids. For the CDR3, the DNA is TGTGCCAGTAGAGAGAACGGCGCTGCGAACACTGAGGCTTTCTTT. The encoded protein is CASRENGAANTEAFF.

This clonotype came up many times. The chain joins TRBV5-1 to TRBJ1-6; D uncertain. The CDR3 extends over 15 amino acids. CDR1 and CDR2 (germline): SGHRS, YFSETQ. Trimming took off 4 bases at V and 7 bases at J, with 15 bases between the two ends. CDR3 DNA sequence: TGCGCCAGCAGCCCGACATCCGTAGAAAATTCACCCCTCCACTTT. It yields the protein CASSPTSVENSPLHF.

This clonotype was detected ten times or more. The rearrangement links TRBV20-1 to TRBJ2-7; D could derive from TRBD1 or TRBD2 (7 bases each). Germline-derived CDR1 and CDR2 are DFQATT and SNEGSKA (reference sequence). CDR3 length equals 16 residues. V shed 1 base and J shed 0 bases, with 16 bases lying between them. The chain's CDR3 is CSARGSQGGDSYEQYF. The CDR3 DNA sequence: TGCAGTGCTAGAGGTTCCCAGGGGGGGGACTCCTACGAGCAGTACTTC.